Described below is a single T cell receptor (beta chain) sequence and its context. The target antigen is unknown. These data belong to a study of T cell responses to AZD1222 COVID-19 vaccine. Here immunoSEQ multiplex PCR was the method, and the copy in TCRdb shows in-frame clones only, minus some. The repertoire holds approximately 150,000 clones, with roughly nine tenths as singletons. Germline lookup yields CDR1 SGDLS and CDR2 YYNGEE. The CDR3 spans 13 residues. The V gene lost 6 bases and the J gene lost 4 bases, with 13 bases spanning the gap. Study-level findings and limits: The sample set comprised mostly white British donors with more females, and clonal diversity was possibly underestimated. Spike-wide vaccine-associated CD4 TCRs dominated at 160-218 and 743-854. Unmutated regions of variants are reportedly targeted by nearly half of spike-specific TCRs.

This sequence joins TRBV9 and TRBJ1-1, with a tentative D call TRBD1 (5 bases). Sequencing was performed on peripheral blood, taken on day 0 of AZD1222 vaccination. The sequence was obtained from an adult in good health. For the CDR3, the DNA is TGTGCCAGCACCTCACCGGGGGGCACTGAAGCTTTCTTT. Translating gives CASTSPGGTEAFF.